This T cell receptor (beta chain) appears in the sequencing data of a study of T cells in Graves' hyperthyroidism and ophthalmopathy. General study results and limits: Model-based prediction identified ophthalmopathy a median approximately 6 months prior to its onset. A model using 13 V-J features told ophthalmopathy apart from stable hyperthyroidism. Expanded thyroid clonotypes (above 0.001) were mostly also found in blood.

Trimming stripped 8 bases from V and 4 bases from J, with 9 bases between. The CDR3 is made up of 12 amino acids. CDR1 and CDR2 from the germline V gene are ENHRY and SYGVKD. Exclusions: uncontrolled infection, other autoimmune disease, pregnancy, lactation. As concerns this clonotype: Antigen unknown.

Authors of the study amplified TCR beta CDR3 regions from RNA transcripts. The TCR CDR3 was amplified in a first-round RT-PCR using the HTBI primer set. Via MiXCR, TCRdb re-called the multiplex PCR reads, giving one row per CDR3 protein. The table has around 620,000 distinct CDR3 sequences, roughly 50% seen once. The V gene is TRBV10-3, the J gene TRBJ1-5; no reliable D call. Sequenced material: peripheral blood or thyroid tissue (not recorded which). The TCR comes from an adult woman with Graves' disease, either hyperthyroidism or ophthalmopathy (not recorded which). The CDR3 sequence is CAIGRENQPQHF. As DNA, the CDR3 is TGTGCCATCGGGAGAGAAAATCAGCCCCAGCATTTT.